Here is one TCR beta chain with its context. Its antigen is unknown. These data come from a study of long-term antiretroviral therapy in people with HIV. Turning to the study itself: First collections came about a decade before the 2015 immediate-ART recommendation.

The CDR3 has 11 amino acids. V lost 3 bases, J lost 7 bases, and 6 bases lay in between. Looked up from germline, CDR1 is SQVTM and CDR2 is ANQGSEA. Findings and limits, study-wide: Among HIV repertoires, CDR3 length ranges were narrower than those of controls. Participants lacked recorded data on ART adherence, viral resistance or therapy changes. Patients on ART gained diversity, which nonetheless stayed below transplant donor controls.

The libraries were made with immunoSEQ v3.0 at survey level. Generated by immunoSEQ multiplex PCR, the TCRdb table keeps only in-frame clones and is missing some. The sample includes some 6,000 clones, about three quarters of them seen just once. This clonotype was sampled from a man aged 35-49 years with HIV. V usage is TRBV29-1 and J usage is TRBJ2-2; D is uncertain. The sample consisted of unsorted PBMCs, taken 0.5 years before starting antiretroviral therapy. CDR3 nucleotides: TGCAGCGTTGACACACTCGGGGAGCTGTTTTTT. The encoded protein is CSVDTLGELFF.